This T cell receptor (beta chain) was identified in a study of shared clonotypes between healthy human individuals. For the study at large: Donor ages ranged 18 to 49 years: a couple of women, a few men.

Germline values: CDR1 SGHRS, CDR2 YFSETQ. The CDR3 runs to 16 residues. V lost 0 bases and J lost 1, with 12 bases in between. All participating donors were Caucasian adults from Nashville, Tennessee. Overall study results and limits: Sharing of clonotypes among donors was expected to vary with sequencing depth. Blood alone was sampled, and tissue repertoires likely differ.

Some clones are missing from TCRdb's copy, which holds only in-frame ones; the method was immunoSEQ multiplex PCR. The sample gives about 500,000 clones, around 77% of which show up once; about 12% is in the top ten. Comment on this clone: Its antigen remains unknown.

The rearrangement links TRBV5-1 to TRBJ2-3; TRBD2 is a possible D gene (6 bases). The material sequenced was PBMCs. This clonotype was sampled from a woman aged 40 to 50 in good health. Some clones in this sample may be carry-over from other donors' samples. The CDR3 DNA sequence: TGCGCCAGCAGCTTGGCCGGAGGGGCACGCACAGATACGCAGTATTTT. Protein product: CASSLAGGARTDTQYF.